The entry below gives a single TCR beta chain sequence along with its context. Its antigen is still unknown. Amplification used 60 Vbeta primers and 13 Jbeta primers. Some clones are missing from TCRdb's copy, which holds only in-frame ones; the method was immunoSEQ multiplex PCR. Of about 100,000 clones listed, over 65% are singletons. This entry is derived from a study of cytomegalovirus exposure and HLA in healthy donors. This CDR3 comprises 15 residues. Germline CDR1 SQVTM, CDR2 ANQGSEA. With V trimmed by 5 bases and J by 4 bases, 10 bases remained unmatched. Study observations and caveats: The authors later found most CMV-associated TCR beta chains appeared HLA-restricted. Sequencing likely produced, as an artifact, a cluster of highly shared sequence variants. Reportedly, fewer N-insertions than the 666-donor mean appeared in an Asian-associated ancestry cluster in a later analysis. TRBV6-2, TRBV6-3 and other indistinguishable V segments were excluded.

The sequencing input was PBMCs. The TCR was taken from a female donor in good health and CMV-seropositive. The rearrangement links TRBV29-1 to TRBJ1-4; the match to TRBD1 covers 7 bases. Here the CDR3 reads CSVSPGTANNEKLFF. As DNA, the CDR3 is TGCAGCGTTTCCCCCGGGACAGCGAATAATGAAAAACTGTTTTTT.